A selection of T cell receptor beta chains follows, all from one sample in a study of cytomegalovirus exposure and HLA in healthy donors. Sequencing was performed with immunoSEQ multiplex PCR; in TCRdb, only in-frame clones are kept and a portion is missing. Counted here are around 140,000 clones, approximately 85% occurring once; the ten biggest clones make up about 8.1%. Material for sequencing was PBMCs. These receptors were collected from a woman aged 45 to 65 in good health and CMV-seropositive. CDR3s include the opening cysteine and the closing phenylalanine or tryptophan. The D gene is left open where the match is weak. Some rows have no size entry. The others give once, few or many, or a class for an expanded clone.

V gene	J gene	D gene	clone size	CDR3 protein	CDR3 DNA
TRBV29-1	TRBJ2-1	.	.	CSVEGLSTSSSYNEQFF	TGCAGCGTTGAAGGGCTTAGCACCTCCTCGTCTTACAATGAGCAGTTCTTC
TRBV10-3	TRBJ2-7	TRBD2	.	CAARTSGGRSYEQYF	TGTGCCGCTAGGACTAGCGGGGGGAGGTCCTACGAGCAGTACTTC
TRBV11-3	TRBJ2-1	.	.	CASSLEHGNEQFF	TGTGCCAGCAGCTTAGAGCACGGCAATGAGCAGTTCTTC
TRBV5-1	TRBJ2-5	.	few	CASSRAAEETQYF	TGCGCCAGCTCGAGGGCGGCGGAAGAGACCCAGTACTTC
TRBV2	TRBJ2-1	.	few	CASRLVTNEQFF	TGTGCCAGCAGACTAGTAACAAATGAGCAGTTCTTC
TRBV7-8	TRBJ1-1	.	.	CASDSGGNEAFF	TGTGCCAGCGACTCCGGGGGGAATGAAGCTTTCTTT
TRBV19	TRBJ1-3	TRBD1	.	CASSKQGAGNTIYF	TGTGCCAGTAGTAAACAGGGGGCTGGAAACACCATATATTTT
TRBV4-3	TRBJ2-1	.	.	CASSQDGGTVGAYNEQFF	TGCGCCAGCAGCCAAGATGGGGGCACCGTTGGGGCCTACAATGAGCAGTTCTTC
TRBV7-2	TRBJ2-5	TRBD1	.	CASSSVTGGETQYF	TGTGCCAGCAGCTCCGTAACAGGGGGTGAGACCCAGTACTTC
TRBV6-1	TRBJ1-2	.	.	CASSEVGGYGYTF	TGTGCCAGCAGTGAAGTGGGCGGGTATGGCTACACCTTC
TRBV27	TRBJ2-2	.	.	CASNPGTSTGELFF	TGTGCCAGCAATCCAGGGACAAGCACCGGGGAGCTGTTTTTT
TRBV23-1	TRBJ2-7	.	.	CASKIGRETYEQYF	TGCGCCAGCAAAATCGGGAGAGAAACTTACGAGCAGTACTTC
TRBV9	TRBJ2-1	TRBD2	.	CASSSISGGPQSYNEQFF	TGTGCCAGCAGTTCAATTAGCGGGGGCCCCCAGTCCTACAATGAGCAGTTCTTC
TRBV5-1	TRBJ1-1	TRBD1	.	CASSLSGGPTEAFF	TGCGCCAGCAGCTTGTCAGGGGGGCCCACTGAAGCTTTCTTT
TRBV12-5	TRBJ1-2	TRBD1	once	CASGLGGQVYGYTF	TGTGCTAGTGGTTTGGGAGGACAGGTCTATGGCTACACCTTC
TRBV7-8	TRBJ2-7	TRBD2	.	CASSLELAGYSYEQYF	TGTGCCAGCAGCTTAGAACTAGCGGGATACTCCTACGAGCAGTACTTC
TRBV7-2	TRBJ1-2	.	.	CASIGGTGYYGYTF	TGTGCCAGCATCGGAGGGACGGGTTATTATGGCTACACCTTC
TRBV5-1	TRBJ2-1	TRBD2	once	CASSLGLAGGESEQFF	TGCGCCAGCAGCTTGGGACTAGCGGGAGGCGAGAGTGAGCAGTTCTTC
TRBV7-9	TRBJ1-1	TRBD1	.	CASSLAWTGGLMRAFF	TGTGCCAGCAGCCTCGCTTGGACAGGGGGCCTAATGCGTGCTTTCTTT
TRBV7-6	TRBJ2-7	.	.	CASSLGRADYEQYF	TGTGCCAGCAGCTTAGGGAGGGCAGACTACGAGCAGTACTTC
TRBV15	TRBJ2-7	TRBD1	.	CATSRYFGTGDEQYF	TGTGCCACCAGCAGATACTTTGGGACAGGGGACGAGCAGTACTTC
TRBV29-1	TRBJ1-3	.	.	CSVGGGGNTIYF	TGCAGCGTTGGGGGAGGTGGAAACACCATATATTTT
TRBV5-6	TRBJ1-4	.	.	CASSPRAGPGNEKLFF	TGTGCCAGCAGCCCCAGGGCCGGGCCGGGTAATGAAAAACTGTTTTTT
TRBV6-1	TRBJ2-2	TRBD2	.	CASSRGTSTSGELFF	TGTGCCAGCAGTCGCGGGACTAGTACCTCCGGGGAGCTGTTTTTT
TRBV5-1	TRBJ2-1	.	.	CASSPGQGGDNEQFF	TGCGCCAGCAGCCCCGGCCAGGGGGGAGACAATGAGCAGTTCTTC
TRBV15	TRBJ2-7	TRBD1	once	CATSRDRGYEQYF	TGTGCCACCAGCAGGGACAGGGGGTACGAGCAGTACTTC
TRBV4-3	TRBJ2-1	.	.	CASSLGSLIYSYNEQFF	TGCGCCAGCAGCCTCGGGAGTCTCATATACTCCTACAATGAGCAGTTCTTC
TRBV7-9	TRBJ2-7	.	.	CASSSDRTSYEQYF	TGTGCCAGCAGCTCAGACAGGACTTCCTACGAGCAGTACTTC
TRBV7-2	TRBJ2-7	.	few	CASSLERVEQYF	TGTGCCAGCAGCTTAGAGAGAGTCGAGCAGTACTTC
TRBV28	TRBJ2-1	TRBD1	.	CASSLGQGQFF	TGTGCCAGCAGTTTAGGACAGGGGCAGTTCTTC
TRBV5-3	TRBJ1-2	TRBD1	.	CARSLGTEDGYTF	TGTGCCAGAAGCCTCGGGACAGAGGATGGCTACACCTTC
TRBV2	TRBJ1-4	.	.	CASSGGRQGPKLFF	TGTGCCAGCAGTGGTGGGAGGCAGGGTCCGAAACTGTTTTTT
TRBV7-2	TRBJ1-2	.	few	CASSLNRDVSGYTF	TGTGCCAGCAGCCTTAACAGGGACGTGAGTGGCTACACCTTC
TRBV29-1	TRBJ2-1	TRBD2	.	CSAASGGALSLQFF	TGCAGCGCCGCTAGCGGGGGGGCCTTGTCCTTGCAGTTCTTC
TRBV6-4	TRBJ2-3	TRBD1	few	CASSSGTGSTDTQYF	TGTGCCAGCAGTTCCGGGACAGGGAGCACAGATACGCAGTATTTT
TRBV7-3	TRBJ2-1	.	.	CASSLGADNEQFF	TGTGCCAGCAGCTTAGGGGCCGACAATGAGCAGTTCTTC
TRBV7-3	TRBJ1-2	TRBD1	.	CASSFTTGGHGYTF	TGTGCCAGCAGCTTCACGACAGGGGGCCATGGCTACACCTTC
TRBV5-1	TRBJ1-3	.	.	CASRGQAGNTIYF	TGCGCCAGCAGGGGCCAAGCTGGAAACACCATATATTTT
TRBV9	TRBJ2-1	.	once	CASSVGWSDVPYNEQFF	TGTGCCAGCAGCGTAGGGTGGTCAGATGTCCCCTACAATGAGCAGTTCTTC
TRBV11-3	TRBJ2-5	.	.	CASSQGRRETQYF	TGTGCCAGCAGCCAAGGGCGGAGGGAGACCCAGTACTTC
TRBV7-9	TRBJ2-6	.	.	CASSLNGDIISGANVLTF	TGTGCCAGCAGCTTAAACGGCGACATTATTTCTGGGGCCAACGTCCTGACTTTC